This T cell receptor (beta chain) was retrieved from a study of shared clonotypes between healthy human individuals. For the study at large: There were three CD4 naive, three CD4 memory, two CD8 naive and one CD8 memory plates per donor.

V lost 5 bases and J 0 bases, leaving 14 bases between the germline ends. The CDR3 has 16 amino acids. The V gene's germline CDR1 is MNHEY and CDR2 SMNVEV (reference sequence). As to this clone: Its antigen is unidentified.

Measured with immunoSEQ multiplex PCR; TCRdb has only the in-frame clones, and not every one. The sample gives roughly 2.2 million clones, 80% to 95% of which show up once; 0.39% is in the top ten. Whole-study findings and limits: Rarefaction gave evidence that sorted-subset sequencing remained incomplete despite large depth.

This chain uses TRBV27 with TRBJ1-3; D is uncertain. The sample comprised naive CD4+ T cells from PBMCs. Subset reported: CD45RA+ positively selected. The sequence was collected from a young man in good health. Some clones in this sample may be carry-over from other donors' samples. DNA for the CDR3: TGTGCCAGCAGTGCGGCCCAGGACCGCTCTGGAAACACCATATATTTT. Residues: CASSAAQDRSGNTIYF.